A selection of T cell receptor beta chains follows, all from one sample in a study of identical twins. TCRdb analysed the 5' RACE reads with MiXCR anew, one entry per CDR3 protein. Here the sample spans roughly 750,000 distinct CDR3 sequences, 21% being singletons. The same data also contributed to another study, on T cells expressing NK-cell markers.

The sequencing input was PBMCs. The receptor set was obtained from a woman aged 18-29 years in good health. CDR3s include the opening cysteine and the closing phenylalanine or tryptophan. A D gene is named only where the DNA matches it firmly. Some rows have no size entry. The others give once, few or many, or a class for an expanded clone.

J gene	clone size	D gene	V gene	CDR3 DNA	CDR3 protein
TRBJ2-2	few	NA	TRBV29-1	TGCAGTTACAGGTCTGCGAACACCGGGGAGCTGTTTTTT	CSYRSANTGELFF
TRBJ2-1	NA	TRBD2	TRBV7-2	TGTGCCAGCAGCTTAGGTGGAGGGACTAGCGGCGTCAATGAGCAGTTCTTC	CASSLGGGTSGVNEQFF
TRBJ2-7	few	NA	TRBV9	TGTGCCAGCAGCGGAGGATTAGGGGAATACGAGCAGTACTTC	CASSGGLGEYEQYF
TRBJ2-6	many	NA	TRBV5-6	TGTGCCAGCAGCCATCCGTCTGGGGCCAACGTCCTGACTTTC	CASSHPSGANVLTF
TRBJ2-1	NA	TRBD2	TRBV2	TGTGCCAGCAACCACCAAGCGGGACCAAGGTTCTTC	CASNHQAGPRFF
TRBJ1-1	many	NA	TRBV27	TGTGCCAGCAGTTTAGGTGGGGACTCTGAAGCTTTCTTT	CASSLGGDSEAFF
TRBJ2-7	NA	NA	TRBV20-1	TGCAGTGCTAGAGGTAATAGCGGATACGAGCAGTACTTC	CSARGNSGYEQYF
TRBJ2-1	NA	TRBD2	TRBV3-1	TGTACCAGCAGTTTCCGGACGGGACTAGCGGGAGTAGTGTATGAGCAGTTCTTC	CTSSFRTGLAGVVYEQFF
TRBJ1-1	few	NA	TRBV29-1	TGCAGCGGTTCGACAGTGACGAACACTGAAGCTTTCTTT	CSGSTVTNTEAFF
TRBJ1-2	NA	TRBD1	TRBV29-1	TGCAGCGTTGGGGACAGGGGGCAGGGCCGCTATGGCTACACCTTC	CSVGDRGQGRYGYTF
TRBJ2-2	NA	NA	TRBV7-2	TGTGCCAGCAGCGCTAGCTACACCGGGGAGCTGTTTTTT	CASSASYTGELFF
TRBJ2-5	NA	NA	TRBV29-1	TGCAGCGTTGTTCATGGGGGGGCCCAAGAGACCCAGTACTTC	CSVVHGGAQETQYF
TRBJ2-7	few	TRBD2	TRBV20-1	TGCAGTGCTAGAGACCCGGCGGTGAGCGGGAGTTACGAGCAGTACTTC	CSARDPAVSGSYEQYF
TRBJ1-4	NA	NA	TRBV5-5	TGTGCCAGCAGCTTCCGAGCAACTAATGAAAAACTGTTTTTT	CASSFRATNEKLFF
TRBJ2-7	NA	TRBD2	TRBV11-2	TGTGCCAGCAGCAACCGGGACTATATCTACGAGCAGTACTTC	CASSNRDYIYEQYF
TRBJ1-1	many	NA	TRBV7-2	TGTGCCAGCAGCTTAGGTTGGGTGATGAACACTGAAGCTTTCTTT	CASSLGWVMNTEAFF
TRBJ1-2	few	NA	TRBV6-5	TGTGCCAGCAGTTACTCGAGGCCTGAGGGATATGGCTACACCTTC	CASSYSRPEGYGYTF
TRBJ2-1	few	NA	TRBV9	TGTGCCAGCAGCGCTTGGGATGAGCAGTTCTTC	CASSAWDEQFF
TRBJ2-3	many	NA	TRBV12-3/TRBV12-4	TGTGCCAGCAGTGACGCAGCGAGCACAGATACGCAGTATTTT	CASSDAASTDTQYF
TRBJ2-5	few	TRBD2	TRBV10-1	TGCGCCAGCAGTGATGGAACGGCGGGAGGGCTTCAGGAGACCCAGTACTTC	CASSDGTAGGLQETQYF
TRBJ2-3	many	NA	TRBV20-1	TGCAGTGCCGATCTGCCAGATACGCAGTATTTT	CSADLPDTQYF
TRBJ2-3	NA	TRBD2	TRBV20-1	TGCAGTGCTAGAGACCCTAGCGGGGGGGCTGGAGATACGCAGTATTTT	CSARDPSGGAGDTQYF
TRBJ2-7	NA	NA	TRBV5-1	TGCGCCAGCAGTCCGGGGCACCTCGACGAGCAGTACTTC	CASSPGHLDEQYF
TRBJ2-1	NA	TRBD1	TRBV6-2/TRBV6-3	TGTGCCAGCAGTATCGCCGGGACAGGGGTTCTTTCGTTCTTC	CASSIAGTGVLSFF
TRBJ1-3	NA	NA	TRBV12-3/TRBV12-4	TGTGCCAGCAGTCCCCGGGTCGGCTCTGGAAACACCATATATTTT	CASSPRVGSGNTIYF
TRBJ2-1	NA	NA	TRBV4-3	TGCGCCAGCAGCCAAGGGGACGGTAGCTCCTACAATGAGCAGTTCTTC	CASSQGDGSSYNEQFF
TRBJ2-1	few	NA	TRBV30	TGTGCCTGGAGTGTACAACTAGGGATTGAGCAGTTCTTC	CAWSVQLGIEQFF
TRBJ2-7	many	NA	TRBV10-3	TGTGCCATCAGTGAGTCGGAGGGGGGCCACGAGCAGTACTTC	CAISESEGGHEQYF
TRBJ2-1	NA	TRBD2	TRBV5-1	TGCGCCAGCAGCTTAGCGGGAGAGCCCTACAATGAGCAGTTCTTC	CASSLAGEPYNEQFF
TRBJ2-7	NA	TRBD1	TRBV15	TGTGCCACCAGGGACGGGACAGGGCCCTACGAGCAGTACTTC	CATRDGTGPYEQYF
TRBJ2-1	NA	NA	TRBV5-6	TGTGCCAGCAGCTTCTCGTACAGGCGTCTTCCCAATGAGCAGTTCTTC	CASSFSYRRLPNEQFF
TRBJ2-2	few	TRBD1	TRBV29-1	TGCAGCGTTGCCAGGGGGATCAACACCGGGGAGCTGTTTTTT	CSVARGINTGELFF
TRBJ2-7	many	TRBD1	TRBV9	TGTGCCAGCAGCGCGGGACAGGGGAACTACGAGCAGTACTTC	CASSAGQGNYEQYF
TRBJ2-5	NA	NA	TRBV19	TGTGCCAGTAGTGCAGTGCGGGCGGTGATGGAGACCCAGTACTTC	CASSAVRAVMETQYF
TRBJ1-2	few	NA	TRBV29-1	TGCAGCGTTGTGGACACCTATGGCTACACCTTC	CSVVDTYGYTF
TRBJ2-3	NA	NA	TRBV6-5	TGTGCCAGCAGTTACTCGGTTGGGTCCGCAGATACGCAGTATTTT	CASSYSVGSADTQYF
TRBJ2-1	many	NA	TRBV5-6	TGTGCCAGCAGCTTAAGGGGGGCAGATGAGCAGTTCTTC	CASSLRGADEQFF
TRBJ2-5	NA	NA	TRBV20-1	TGCAGTGTCGCCCCCGGGACCGGACAGCAAGAGACCCAGTACTTC	CSVAPGTGQQETQYF
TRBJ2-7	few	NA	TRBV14	TGTGCCAGCAGCCCCACGATGGGCGAGCAGTACTTC	CASSPTMGEQYF